This entry concerns a single TCR beta chain. Its target is unknown. This specimen belongs to a study of neoadjuvant anti-PD-1 for oral cavity cancer. General study points: Each response group had just a few patients in TCR analyses.

The CDR3 is 15 residues long. Germline V CDR1 and CDR2: KGHSH, LQKENI. J gave up 1 base and V 4 bases, and 1 base lay outside the gene matches. The time point here: after neoadjuvant nivolumab, at surgical resection. Patients had newly diagnosed, untreated stage II-IVA oral cavity squamous cell carcinoma. Using immunoSEQ multiplex PCR, the repertoire was profiled, and TCRdb retains in-frame clones only, with some absent. The sample lists tens of thousands of clones; 77% were seen once. This TCR derives from a person aged 40 to 85 with oral cavity squamous cell carcinoma. Material: PBMCs, obtained after nivolumab (anti-PD-1) treatment. The chain carries TRBV18 and TRBJ2-6; 7 nucleotides align to TRBD2. The DNA of the CDR3 is TGTGCCAGCTCACGGGAGGGGTCTGGGGCCAACGTCCTGACTTTC. Protein: CASSREGSGANVLTF.